The T cell receptor beta chain under discussion was sequenced for a study of STAT5B mutations in CD4+ large granular lymphocyte leukemia. TCRdb keeps only in-frame clones here, not all; method: immunoSEQ multiplex PCR. Altogether roughly 32,000 clones are present, 85% to 90% being singletons, with the ten largest covering 0.41%. The sequencing sample was made of CD4+ T cells from blood buffy coats. This TCR was sampled from a human donor in good health.

CDR3 in amino acids: CASSMIVGQETQYF. Here the CDR3 DNA reads TGTGCCAGTAGTATGATAGTGGGCCAAGAGACCCAGTACTTC. The rearrangement joins TRBV19 to TRBJ2-5; D call uncertain. Per germline, CDR1 LNHDA and CDR2 SQIVND (reference sequence). With 3 bases removed from V and 1 base from J, the gap between germline ends came to 9 bases. The CDR3 contains 14 residues.